The clone carrying this TCR beta chain was recorded a few times. This sample stems from a study of T-cell reconstitution after alpha-beta-depleted transplantation in children. Unique molecular identifiers featured in how the TCRbeta library was prepared. MiXCR was run by TCRdb on the PCR reads, yielding one entry per CDR3 protein. The repertoire has hundreds of thousands of distinct CDR3 sequences, roughly 17% of them found once; the top ten carry 1.1%. The sample in question was PBMCs from the stem cell graft donor, obtained from the stem cell graft. The TCR originated in a human donor who donated a stem cell graft to a child with acute myeloid leukemia.

CDR3 nucleotides: TGTGCCAGCAGCTTAGGTGAAGGGACAGGGCCTCAATTCACAGATACGCAGTATTTT. Translated, it gives CASSLGEGTGPQFTDTQYF. This chain uses TRBV11-1 with TRBJ2-3; 9 bases align to TRBD1. CDR3 length: 19 amino acids. Germline trimming cut 1 base from V and 2 bases from J; bases unmatched to any gene: 13. From germline, CDR1 is SGHAT and CDR2 FQDESV (reference sequence).